This entry lists 7 T cell receptor beta chains sequenced from one sample in a study of T-cell reconstitution after alpha-beta-depleted transplantation in children. Unique molecular identifiers featured in how the TCRbeta library was prepared. TCRdb itself ran the PCR reads through MiXCR, one entry per CDR3 protein. The sample consists of a few hundred thousand distinct CDR3 sequences, roughly 12% of them appearing once. The sequences come from peripheral blood, collected 180 days after TCRalphabeta/CD19-depleted stem cell transplant. These receptors all stem from a male patient aged 2-10 years who had a stem cell transplant for chronic granulomatous disease, so the T cells may come from the graft donor.

This clonotype was detected many times. V usage is TRBV12-3 or TRBV12-4 and J usage is TRBJ1-1; the D is unclear. Trimming cost V 3 bases and J 2 bases, with 10 bases left between them. The CDR3 is 14 amino acids. The CDR3 DNA sequence: TGTGCCAGCAGTTTCTATGGAGGAAACACTGAAGCTTTCTTT. The encoded protein is CASSFYGGNTEAFF.

The sample holds many counts of this clonotype. The gene calls are TRBV9 and TRBJ2-1, with 7 bases that match TRBD2. Trimming took 2 bases from V and 7 from J; bases not matched to a gene: 9. The germline gives CDR1 SGDLS, CDR2 YYNGEE. The CDR3 is made up of 15 amino acids. CDR3 DNA sequence: TGTGCCAGCAGCGTGAGTCGGGACTACGTTAATGAGCAGTTCTTC. Its protein is CASSVSRDYVNEQFF. Full variable domain (remainder filled in from reference TRBV9 and TRBJ2-1): DSGVTQTPKHLITATGQRVTLRCSPRSGDLSVYWYQQSLDQGLQFLIQYYNGEERAKGNILERFSAQQFPDLHSELNLSSLELGDSALYFCASSVSRDYVNEQFFGPGTRLTVL.

This clonotype was recorded at least ten times. This rearrangement joins TRBV3-1 to TRBJ2-1, with TRBD2 matching over 7 bases. Germline V gene lookup returns CDR1 LGHDT and CDR2 YNNKEL (reference sequence). The CDR3 totals 16 residues. V shed 3 bases, J shed 0 bases, and the junction held 5 bases outside the gene matches. The CDR3 loop is CASSHFLADSYNEQFF. In DNA, the CDR3 is TGTGCCAGCAGCCACTTCCTAGCGGACTCCTACAATGAGCAGTTCTTC.

This clonotype was seen ten or more times. This rearrangement joins TRBV5-1 to TRBJ2-3; TRBD2 matches at 12 bases. In germline, CDR1 is SGHRS, CDR2 YFSETQ. The CDR3 has 16 amino acids. V lost 4 bases to trimming and J lost 5 bases; unmatched junction nucleotides: 8. The CDR3 nucleotides are TGCGCCAGCAGCAATAGGACTAGCGGGATTGTAGATACGCAGTATTTT. Its translation: CASSNRTSGIVDTQYF.

This clonotype has at least ten counts. CDR3 in DNA: TGTGCCACCAGTGCCTCCGGGACAGGGGGAGTGAATGAGCAGTTCTTC. This gives the protein CATSASGTGGVNEQFF. This rearrangement joins TRBV24-1 to TRBJ2-1; 11 bases align to TRBD1. The V and J ends lost 5 bases and 7 bases, in that order; junction bases with no gene match: 9. This CDR3 comprises 16 residues. Germline CDR1 KGHDR, CDR2 SFDVKD.

This clonotype was counted at least ten times. The chain has TRBV20-1 and TRBJ2-3; D is possibly TRBD2 (6 bases). This CDR3 is 14 amino acids long. Germline CDR1 reads DFQATT; CDR2 reads SNEGSKA (reference sequence). V lost 3 bases and J 0 bases, leaving 10 bases between the germline ends. The CDR3 region has the DNA TGCAGTGCTAGTCGCCGGGGGAGCACAGATACGCAGTATTTT. Its protein is CSASRRGSTDTQYF.

This clonotype was observed at least ten times. The chain recombines TRBV5-5 with TRBJ1-2; D gene uncertain. In germline, CDR1 is SGHKS, CDR2 YYEKEE (reference sequence). V was pared by 0 bases and J by 7 bases, with 7 bases between. CDR3 length: 12 amino acids. Here the CDR3 reads CASSLDRGGYTF. In nucleotides, the CDR3 is TGTGCCAGCAGCTTGGACAGAGGTGGCTACACCTTC.